A single sample is the source of the 20 T cell receptor beta chains below, sequenced in a study of cytomegalovirus exposure and HLA in healthy donors. Produced via immunoSEQ multiplex PCR; TCRdb's table is partial and in-frame only. This table has 85,000 to 120,000 clones, about 95% appearing once. Sequencing was performed on PBMCs. The receptors here all came from a woman aged 18-29 years in good health and CMV-seronegative.

The V call is TRBV27, the J call TRBJ2-7; 8 nucleotides line up with TRBD1. CDR1 is MNHEY and CDR2 is SMNVEV in the germline V gene (reference sequence). The CDR3 is 16 residues long. After removal of 2 bases from V and 4 bases from J, the junction contained 10 bases not matched to a gene. The CDR3 region has the DNA TGTGCCAGCAGTTTAATTGGGACAGGCGACTTTTACGAGCAGTACTTC. It yields the protein CASSLIGTGDFYEQYF.

V gene TRBV18 combines with J gene TRBJ1-6, with D possibly TRBD1 on 5 matching bases. The germline V and J ends were trimmed by 3 bases and 7 bases, with 10 bases remaining between them. This CDR3 is 14 amino acids long. Germline lookup yields CDR1 KGHSH and CDR2 LQKENI. CDR3 DNA sequence: TGTGCCAGCTCACCGGCAGGGAAGAATTCACCCCTCCACTTT. Its translation is CASSPAGKNSPLHF.

V and J are TRBV30 and TRBJ2-2; 10 bases line up with TRBD1. Germline V CDR1 and CDR2: GTSNPN, SVGIG (reference sequence). The CDR3 length is 15 residues. Germline trimming cut 3 bases from V and 5 bases from J; bases unmatched to any gene: 6. The CDR3: CAWSAGTGVTGELFF. The CDR3 coding sequence is TGTGCCTGGAGCGCCGGGACAGGGGTAACCGGGGAGCTGTTTTTT.

This chain uses TRBV18 with TRBJ1-5; possible D gene TRBD1, 6 bases. This CDR3 is built from 14 residues. Per the germline V gene, CDR1 is KGHSH and CDR2 is LQKENI. V was shortened by 3 bases and J by 4 bases, with 10 bases between the two germline ends. The DNA of the CDR3 is TGTGCCAGCTCACCTTGGACAGAGAATCAGCCCCAGCATTTT. It encodes CASSPWTENQPQHF.

The chain employs TRBV6-5 and TRBJ1-2; possibly TRBD1 for D (5 bases). The V end was cut by 6 bases, the J end by 4 bases, with 12 bases between. The CDR3 length is 13 residues. Looked up from germline, CDR1 is MNHEY and CDR2 is SVGAGI. The CDR3 protein is CASRPGVGYGYTF. The CDR3 nucleotides are TGTGCCAGCAGACCGGGGGTCGGCTATGGCTACACCTTC.

The chain employs TRBV7-8 and TRBJ1-2; 7 nucleotides agree with TRBD1. The V segment lost 1 base and the J segment 8 bases; nucleotides outside the gene matches: 10. Germline CDR1 reads SGHVS; CDR2 reads FQNEAQ. The CDR3 totals 15 residues. CDR3 bases: TGTGCCAGCAGCTTAGGGGTAGGGGGCATCGACGGCTACACCTTC. Residues: CASSLGVGGIDGYTF. The full variable domain, completed using reference TRBV7-8 and TRBJ1-2, is GAGVSQSPRYKVAKRGQDVALRCDPISGHVSLFWYQQALGQGPEFLTYFQNEAQLDKSGLPSDRFFAERPEGSVSTLKIQRTQQEDSAVYLCASSLGVGGIDGYTFGSGTRLTVV.

V usage is TRBV15 and J usage is TRBJ2-5, with 11 bases that match TRBD1. The CDR3 loop spans 15 amino acids. The V gene's germline CDR1 is LNHNV and CDR2 YYDKDF (reference sequence). V lost 5 bases, J lost 1 base, and 3 bases stayed unmatched. This chain's CDR3 is CATSWGQGVQETQYF. CDR3 DNA sequence: TGTGCCACCAGCTGGGGACAGGGGGTCCAAGAGACCCAGTACTTC.

The rearrangement joins TRBV2 to TRBJ2-2, with 9 bases aligning to TRBD2. There are 19 residues in the CDR3. V was clipped by 6 bases and J by 1 base; unmatched bases: 15. The V gene's germline CDR1 is SNHLY and CDR2 FYNNEI. The chain's CDR3 is CASSRVAGAHNLNTGELFF. CDR3 nucleotides: TGTGCCAGCAGCAGGGTAGCGGGGGCGCACAATCTGAACACCGGGGAGCTGTTTTTT.

The chain combines TRBV6-5 with TRBJ1-2; D not resolved. Looked up from germline, CDR1 is MNHEY and CDR2 is SVGAGI. The CDR3 length is 11 residues. V was cut by 8 bases and J by 0 bases, with 4 bases left in between. Here the CDR3 DNA reads TGTGCCAGCCGGTCTAACTATGGCTACACCTTC. It is translated as CASRSNYGYTF.

V is TRBV4-3 and J is TRBJ2-7, with 8 bases lining up with TRBD1. The CDR3 spans 15 residues. V was clipped by 1 base and J by 2 bases; unmatched bases: 4. The germline gives CDR1 LGHNA, CDR2 YSLEER. DNA of the CDR3: TGCGCCAGCAGCCAAGCACAGGGGGAAACCTACGAGCAGTACTTC. Translating it yields CASSQAQGETYEQYF.

The V gene is TRBV21-1, the J gene TRBJ2-4; the table gives TRBD1 as D, unverified against the DNA. TRBV21-1 is annotated as a pseudogene. This CDR3 comprises 20 residues. CDR3 amino acids: CASSSGGQGMTRRAKNIQYF. The CDR3 region has the DNA TGTGCCAGCAGCTCTGGGGGACAGGGAATGACCCGGCGGGCCAAAAACATTCAGTACTTC.

The CDR3 spells CASSQASGGAVTGELFF. The CDR3 coding sequence is TGTGCCAGCAGCCAAGCTAGCGGGGGGGCGGTCACCGGGGAGCTGTTTTTT. The chain couples TRBV4-2 to TRBJ2-2, with 12 nucleotides matching TRBD2. The CDR3 totals 17 residues. Germline V CDR1 and CDR2: LGHNA, YNFKEQ. J lost 4 bases, V lost 1 base, and 4 bases had no gene match.

The chain combines TRBV27 with TRBJ1-2; no definite D call. Germline loops: CDR1 MNHEY, CDR2 SMNVEV (reference sequence). The CDR3 has 13 residues. The V end was cut by 6 bases, the J end by 7 bases, with 15 bases between. CDR3 sequence (DNA): TGTGCCAGCAGCATAGGGTTAGGGAGTGGCTACACCTTC. Its translation is CASSIGLGSGYTF.

The gene calls are TRBV19 and TRBJ2-7; 8 nucleotides align to TRBD1. Trimming cost V 2 bases and J 6 bases; bases outside gene matches: 6. This CDR3 is 14 amino acids long. Germline CDR1 LNHDA, CDR2 SQIVND (reference sequence). CDR3 sequence (DNA): TGTGCCAGTAGTATACAAACAGGGACAGGCGAGCAGTACTTC. Translating gives CASSIQTGTGEQYF.

This chain connects TRBV7-2 to TRBJ1-2; no reliable D call. Germline loops: CDR1 SGHTA, CDR2 FQGNSA. V lost 1 base, J lost 1 base, and 7 bases lay in between. CDR3 size: 14 residues. The CDR3 nucleotides read TGTGCCAGCAGCTTAGGGCTGTTTAACTATGGCTACACCTTC. This gives the protein CASSLGLFNYGYTF.

The J gene is TRBJ2-7, the V gene TRBV7-2, with D perhaps matching TRBD2 (6 bases). The CDR3 covers 13 residues. Germline V gives CDR1 SGHTA, CDR2 FQGNSA. The V end lost 0 bases, the J end lost 7 bases, and 10 bases lay between the germline ends. The CDR3 loop reads CASSLAGGWEQYF. The CDR3 coding sequence is TGTGCCAGCAGCTTAGCGGGGGGATGGGAGCAGTACTTC.

The CDR3 region is CASSPYLAGNYGYTF. DNA of the CDR3: TGTGCCAGCTCACCCTACCTGGCAGGGAACTATGGCTACACCTTC. The chain joins TRBV18 to TRBJ1-2, with D possibly TRBD1 on 5 matching bases. The CDR3 runs 15 residues. V shed 3 bases and J shed 2 bases, with 13 bases lying between them. In germline, CDR1 is KGHSH, CDR2 LQKENI.

This chain connects TRBV15 to TRBJ1-2, with D maybe TRBD1 (5 bases). Germline V gives CDR1 LNHNV, CDR2 YYDKDF (reference sequence). This CDR3 has 15 amino acids. With 0 bases removed from V and 4 bases from J, the gap between germline ends came to 12 bases. The DNA for the CDR3 is TGTGCCACCAGCAGAGAGTCTTCGGGGGGCTATGGCTACACCTTC. It specifies CATSRESSGGYGYTF.

The V call is TRBV5-6, the J call TRBJ2-5; possibly TRBD1 for D (5 bases). CDR1 and CDR2 (germline): SGHDT, YYEEEE. The germline V and J ends were trimmed by 7 bases and 3 bases, with 16 bases remaining between them. This CDR3 is built from 14 residues. CDR3 nucleotides: TGTGCCAGCCACTTGCAAGGGGCTGAAGAGACCCAGTACTTC. It translates to CASHLQGAEETQYF.

V and J are TRBV6-6 and TRBJ1-2; D ambiguous. Germline CDR1 and CDR2: MNHNY and SVGAGI (reference sequence). CDR3 length: 15 amino acids. Trimming left V 2 bases short and J 2 bases short, with 12 bases between. The CDR3 region has the DNA TGTGCCAGCAGTTACGTAGCAGACCTCAACTATGGCTACACCTTC. It codes for CASSYVADLNYGYTF.